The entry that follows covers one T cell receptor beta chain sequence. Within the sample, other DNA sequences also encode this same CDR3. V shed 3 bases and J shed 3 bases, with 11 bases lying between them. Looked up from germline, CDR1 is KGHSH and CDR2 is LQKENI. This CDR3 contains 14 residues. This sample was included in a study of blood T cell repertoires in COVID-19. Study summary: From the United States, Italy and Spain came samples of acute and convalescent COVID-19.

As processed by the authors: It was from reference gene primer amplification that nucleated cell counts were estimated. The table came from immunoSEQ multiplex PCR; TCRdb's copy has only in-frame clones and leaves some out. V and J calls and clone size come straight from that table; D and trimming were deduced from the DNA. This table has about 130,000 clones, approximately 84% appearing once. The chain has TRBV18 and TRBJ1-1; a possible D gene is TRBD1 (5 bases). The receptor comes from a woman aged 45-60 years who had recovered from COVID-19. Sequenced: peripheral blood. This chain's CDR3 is CASSPNRGDTEAFF. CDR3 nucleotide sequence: TGTGCCAGCTCACCCAACCGGGGGGACACTGAAGCTTTCTTT.